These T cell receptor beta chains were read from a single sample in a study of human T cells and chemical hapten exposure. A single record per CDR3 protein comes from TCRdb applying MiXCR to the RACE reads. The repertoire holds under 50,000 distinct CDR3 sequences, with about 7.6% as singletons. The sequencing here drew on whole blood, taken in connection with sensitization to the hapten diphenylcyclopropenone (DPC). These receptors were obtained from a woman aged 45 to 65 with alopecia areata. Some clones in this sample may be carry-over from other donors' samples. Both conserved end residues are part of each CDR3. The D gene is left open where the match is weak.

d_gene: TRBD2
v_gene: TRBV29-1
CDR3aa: CSVPGLPSTDTQYF

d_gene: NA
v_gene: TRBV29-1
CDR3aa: CSAQGSTDTQYF

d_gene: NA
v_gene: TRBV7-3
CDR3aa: CASSYLRDTEAFF

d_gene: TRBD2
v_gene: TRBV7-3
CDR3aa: CASSLIVSSGSSGELFF

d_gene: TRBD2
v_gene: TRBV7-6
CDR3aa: CASSAGLGVNEQFF

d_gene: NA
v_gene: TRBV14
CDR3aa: CASSFAGYMQETQYF

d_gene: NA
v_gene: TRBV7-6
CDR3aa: CASSLALGDTQYF

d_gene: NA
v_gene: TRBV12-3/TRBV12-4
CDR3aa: CASSYSAINSPLHF

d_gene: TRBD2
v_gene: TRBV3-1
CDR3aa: CASSQDPSGSLNNEQFF

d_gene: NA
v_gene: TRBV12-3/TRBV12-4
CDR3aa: CASSSGEYNEQFF

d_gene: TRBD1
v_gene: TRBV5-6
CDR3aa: CASSQPGTGAYEQYF

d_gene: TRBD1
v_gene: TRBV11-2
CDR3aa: CASSEGAGITGELFF

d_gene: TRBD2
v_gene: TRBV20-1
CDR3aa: CSARDPSGRTDEQFF

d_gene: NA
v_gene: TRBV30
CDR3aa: CAWSQQGTGELFF

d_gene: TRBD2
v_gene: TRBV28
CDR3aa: CASSLISVSGRALNTGELFF

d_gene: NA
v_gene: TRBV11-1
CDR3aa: CASSLAAGTDTQYF

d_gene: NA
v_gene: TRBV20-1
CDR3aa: CSARDQAEKLFF

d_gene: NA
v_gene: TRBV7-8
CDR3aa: CASSLEGYTQYF

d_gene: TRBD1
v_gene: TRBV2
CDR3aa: CASRTNRGSTDTQYF

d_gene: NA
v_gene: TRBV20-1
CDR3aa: CSARDGNRATYEQYF

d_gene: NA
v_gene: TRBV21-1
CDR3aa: CVSSKFGPGPGKEQYF

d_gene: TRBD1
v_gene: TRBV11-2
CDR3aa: CASSSTGPGDTQYF

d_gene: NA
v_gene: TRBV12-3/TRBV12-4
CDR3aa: CASSVPRGANTGELFF

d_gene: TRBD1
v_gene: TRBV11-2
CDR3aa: CASSPRQGNTEAFF

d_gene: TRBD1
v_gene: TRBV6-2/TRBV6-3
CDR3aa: CASSRTGGRNEQFF

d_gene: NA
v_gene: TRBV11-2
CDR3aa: CASSQGTGTSQETQYF

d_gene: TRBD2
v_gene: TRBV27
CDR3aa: CASSSPAGGTYEQYF

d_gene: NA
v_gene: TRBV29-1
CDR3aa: CSVARRLQETQYF

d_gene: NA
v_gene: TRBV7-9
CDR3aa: CASSRGSSYEQYF

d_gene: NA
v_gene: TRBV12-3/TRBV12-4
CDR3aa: CASSFVAPPTQYF

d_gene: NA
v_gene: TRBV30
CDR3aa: CACTKVTGVETQYF

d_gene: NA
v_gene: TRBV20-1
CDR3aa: CSARWVGTDTQYF

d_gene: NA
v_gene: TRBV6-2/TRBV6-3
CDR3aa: CASNPNGGNQPQHF

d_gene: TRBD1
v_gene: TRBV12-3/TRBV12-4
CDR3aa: CASSGQGAVTDTQYF

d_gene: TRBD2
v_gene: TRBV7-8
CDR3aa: CASSWGLEYEQYF

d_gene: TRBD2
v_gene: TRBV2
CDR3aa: CATRLAETGELFF

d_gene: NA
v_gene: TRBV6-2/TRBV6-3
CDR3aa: CASSQGNYGYTF

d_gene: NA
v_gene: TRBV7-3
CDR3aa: CASSLTGNPRQNTGELFF

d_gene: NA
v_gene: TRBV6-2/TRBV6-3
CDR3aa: CASRSNEQFF

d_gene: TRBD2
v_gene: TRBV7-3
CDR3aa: CASSPILAGAGDTQYF

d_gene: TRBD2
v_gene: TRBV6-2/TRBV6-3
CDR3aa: CASTFGTSVYEQYF

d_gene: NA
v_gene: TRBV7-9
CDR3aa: CASSLGPGPNEKLFF

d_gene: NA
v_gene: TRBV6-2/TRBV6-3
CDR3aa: CASSYSGPSTGELFF

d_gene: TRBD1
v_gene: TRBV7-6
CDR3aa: CASSLTGTTSYEQYF